This TCR beta chain was sequenced in a study of blood T cell repertoires in COVID-19 (dated by TCRdb to 2018 to 2021). For context, the study as a whole: Samples from collaborators originated in the United States, Italy and Spain and spanned both the acute and convalescent phases of COVID-19. The prospective study material was composed of cDNA or gDNA derived from T cells, B-cell-depleted T cells, or PBMCs. Sample metadata almost always included a de-identified subject ID, COVID-19 status, age in years and sex. Deeply sampled blood TCRbeta repertoires from subjects exposed to, actively infected with, or recovered from COVID-19 were included in the dataset. The repertoires were released in a freely available public database intended as a resource for research on the immune response to SARS-CoV-2. The samples were drawn from two sources: the first 160 participants of the ongoing ImmuneRACE study, and fewer than 1,500 subjects contributed by 6 global collaborators. HLA class I and class II types, where available, came from metadata supplied by the sample provider rather than from assay-based typing.

This clone was observed a few times. This clone's antigen is unknown. Base quality data are lacking; no much larger clone is found one base away. TCRbeta CDR3 regions were amplified from genomic DNA by means of the immunoSEQ Assay, a bias-controlled multiplex PCR. The paper's processing steps were these. Within the assay, amplification of reference gene primers was used to estimate how many nucleated cells each sample contained. Sequence reads were collapsed and filtered to measure the absolute abundance of every unique TCRbeta CDR3 rearrangement. Productive Simpson clonality was computed per sample as the square root of Simpson's diversity index over productive rearrangements. In its TCRdb copy, this immuneACCESS table keeps in-frame sequences only and misses some clones. Where compared with another copy, unresolved V genes explain less than half of these, and the others have no known cause. The DNA gave D and trimming, while V, J and clone size come from that table. This sample is represented by roughly 59,000 clones; roughly four fifths of them were singletons. The top ten hold 3.5% of the sample.

Each collaborating institution followed its own protocols to collect whole blood in K2EDTA tubes. Collaborator samples were shipped for TCRbeta analysis as frozen whole blood, isolated PBMCs, or DNA extracted from either sample type. Clipping removes 6 bases from V and 5 bases from J, with 9 as the unmatched junction base count. In the germline V gene (reference sequence), CDR1 corresponds to LNHDA and CDR2 to SQIVND. Measured from the cysteine to the phenylalanine, the CDR3 is 14 residues long. Only the CDR3 part of the read is kept: 42 bases, read in frame from the first base. What the study reported, not specific to this receptor: The amount of clinical and demographic metadata varied by source and participant and was provided uncurated.

Sequenced material: peripheral blood. The rearranged chain carries TRBV19 and TRBJ2-5; TRBD2 lines up with 7 middle nucleotides. The receptor comes from an elderly woman with acute or convalescent COVID-19. Here the CDR3 is given as CASRPLGGRETQYF. The sequence in DNA is TGTGCCAGTAGACCCTTGGGAGGGCGCGAGACCCAGTACTTC.